A selection of T cell receptor beta chains follows, all from one sample in a study of shared clonotypes between healthy human individuals. Sequencing used immunoSEQ multiplex PCR; TCRdb keeps in-frame clones, though not all of them. This table holds a few million clones, approximately 92% found once. The sample consisted of naive CD4+ T cells sorted from blood. These receptor sequences come from a man younger than 35 in good health. CDR3s include the opening cysteine and the closing phenylalanine or tryptophan. The D gene is left open where the match is weak. Not every row has a clone size; where given, it reads once, few, many or a size class.

v_gene	d_gene	j_gene	abundance	CDR3aa	CDR3nt
TRBV25-1	TRBD2	TRBJ2-3	-	CASSEVEAGGTDTQYF	TGTGCCAGCAGTGAAGTAGAAGCGGGGGGCACAGATACGCAGTATTTT
TRBV7-2	-	TRBJ2-7	-	CASSPTGSTTTSYEQYF	TGTGCCAGCAGTCCGACAGGCTCAACTACCACTTCCTACGAGCAGTACTTC
TRBV15	-	TRBJ2-5	-	CATSRVGRLHQETQYF	TGTGCCACCAGCAGAGTGGGTCGCCTTCACCAAGAGACCCAGTACTTC
TRBV7-6	-	TRBJ2-5	-	CASSSRDPETQYF	TGTGCCAGCAGCTCCAGGGATCCGGAGACCCAGTACTTC
TRBV5-1	TRBD1	TRBJ1-4	-	CASSLVAGGREKLFF	TGCGCCAGCAGCTTGGTGGCAGGGGGTCGTGAAAAACTGTTTTTT
TRBV27	-	TRBJ2-3	once	CASSLRGVRNTDTQYF	TGTGCCAGCAGTTTACGCGGTGTGCGGAACACAGATACGCAGTATTTT
TRBV6-6	TRBD1	TRBJ2-7	-	CASSGDRDEQYF	TGTGCCAGCAGCGGGGACAGGGACGAGCAGTACTTC
TRBV27	-	TRBJ1-2	few	CASSYRTPSAGRGYTF	TGTGCCAGCAGTTACCGGACCCCCTCGGCAGGGAGGGGCTACACCTTC
TRBV5-1	-	TRBJ2-5	-	CASSLLSVRETQYF	TGCGCCAGCAGCTTGTTGTCGGTGAGGGAGACCCAGTACTTC
TRBV5-6	-	TRBJ1-1	-	CASSLELRGNTEAFF	TGTGCCAGCAGCTTGGAACTGCGGGGGAACACTGAAGCTTTCTTT
TRBV5-1	TRBD1	TRBJ2-2	once	CASNLGDRGPGELFF	TGCGCCAGCAACTTGGGGGACAGGGGCCCCGGGGAGCTGTTTTTT
TRBV15	-	TRBJ2-7	-	CATSRGGSAYEQYF	TGTGCCACCAGCAGAGGGGGGTCTGCTTACGAGCAGTACTTC
TRBV5-1	-	TRBJ2-2	-	CASSLGAGRNTGELFF	TGCGCCAGCAGCTTGGGAGCAGGAAGAAACACCGGGGAGCTGTTTTTT
TRBV11-2	-	TRBJ2-7	-	CASSLGAWQDYEQYF	TGTGCCAGCAGCCTCGGGGCCTGGCAGGATTACGAGCAGTACTTC
TRBV10-3	-	TRBJ2-7	-	CAISGSTPRSSYEQYF	TGTGCCATCAGTGGGAGTACGCCTAGGAGCTCCTACGAGCAGTACTTC
TRBV7-3	-	TRBJ1-1	-	CASSLRQNTEAFF	TGTGCCAGCAGCCTTCGACAGAACACTGAAGCTTTCTTT
TRBV5-1	-	TRBJ1-5	-	CASSPAESGSNQPQHF	TGCGCCAGCAGCCCGGCGGAGTCAGGGAGCAATCAGCCCCAGCATTTT
TRBV15	-	TRBJ1-2	-	CATTLLGRSANYGYTF	TGTGCCACCACCCTCCTGGGACGGTCAGCTAACTATGGCTACACCTTC
TRBV6-6	-	TRBJ1-6	-	CASSQNNSPLHF	TGTGCCAGCAGCCAAAACAATTCACCCCTCCACTTT
TRBV10-3	TRBD1	TRBJ1-1	-	CAISDRQGNSPEAFF	TGTGCCATCAGTGACCGACAGGGGAACTCGCCTGAAGCTTTCTTT
TRBV9	-	TRBJ1-5	-	CASSVGGTGNQPQHF	TGTGCCAGCAGCGTAGGGGGGACGGGCAATCAGCCCCAGCATTTT
TRBV10-2	-	TRBJ1-5	-	CASSEEGRSNQPQHF	TGCGCCAGCAGTGAGGAGGGTCGGTCTAATCAGCCCCAGCATTTT
TRBV19	-	TRBJ2-7	-	CASSIGLGEQYF	TGTGCCAGTAGTATCGGTCTGGGGGAGCAGTACTTC
TRBV18	TRBD1	TRBJ1-2	-	CASSLNRQGLRYGYTF	TGTGCCAGCTCACTGAATCGACAGGGACTTCGCTATGGCTACACCTTC
TRBV12-5	TRBD1	TRBJ2-5	-	CASGYGTGGGETQYF	TGTGCTAGTGGTTATGGGACAGGGGGCGGAGAGACCCAGTACTTC
TRBV7-2	-	TRBJ1-1	-	CASSHNTEAFF	TGTGCCAGCAGCCATAACACTGAAGCTTTCTTT
TRBV19	-	TRBJ2-6	-	CASSRDSAAGANVLTF	TGTGCCAGTAGTCGGGACTCGGCGGCTGGGGCCAACGTCCTGACTTTC
TRBV5-1	-	TRBJ2-3	-	CASSFARITDTQYF	TGCGCCAGCAGCTTTGCTAGGATCACAGATACGCAGTATTTT
TRBV7-2	TRBD1	TRBJ2-5	-	CASSLRTGTGRGTQYF	TGTGCCAGCAGCTTGCGAACCGGGACAGGCAGGGGGACCCAGTACTTC
TRBV9	-	TRBJ2-3	once	CASSLPSDTQYF	TGTGCCAGCAGCCTTCCGTCAGATACGCAGTATTTT
TRBV7-9	-	TRBJ2-7	once	CASSFVDREAYEQYF	TGTGCCAGCAGCTTCGTTGACAGAGAGGCCTACGAGCAGTACTTC
TRBV30	TRBD1	TRBJ2-7	-	CAWMRRGRGNYEQYF	TGTGCCTGGATGAGACGCGGCAGGGGGAACTACGAGCAGTACTTC